This TCR beta chain was recorded in a study of cytomegalovirus exposure and HLA in healthy donors. Turning to the study itself: Prior work identified 120 million or so unique TCR beta sequences in some 180 million T cells. Study observations and caveats: In a later analysis, HLA-associated beta chains showed higher expansion and lower generation probabilities than comparable chains.

Trimming shortened V by 6 bases and J by 3 bases, and 11 bases separated the two germline ends. CDR3 length: 13 amino acids. CDR1 is MNHEY and CDR2 is SVGAGI in the germline V gene. With 60 Vbeta and 13 Jbeta primers, the PCR was carried out. The assay was immunoSEQ multiplex PCR, and TCRdb's table has in-frame clones only and misses some. The sample yields some 120,000 clones, 60% to 85% seen once. Details on this clone: Its antigen is currently unknown.

This sequence joins TRBV6-5 and TRBJ2-5; D remains ambiguous. The sequenced sample was PBMCs. The sequence came from a female donor in good health and CMV-seronegative. CDR3 nucleotide sequence: TGTGCCAGCAGCCATGATGCGGAAGAGACCCAGTACTTC. Translating it yields CASSHDAEETQYF.